This note documents a single T cell receptor beta chain sequence. The CDR3 sequence is 15 residues long. V trimming: 0 bases; J trimming: 5 bases; junction bases outside the gene matches: 9. Germline V CDR1 and CDR2: GTSNPN, SVGIG (reference sequence). TCRdb keeps only in-frame clones here, not all; method: immunoSEQ multiplex PCR. The top ten hold approximately 2% of the sample, which has 3,200 or so clones, nearly 97% seen once. This sample is drawn from a study of brain metastases from non-small cell lung cancer. Sequenced sample: tumor-adjacent normal tissue. This receptor was obtained from a donor at least 40 years old with non-small cell lung cancer. The genes are TRBV30 and TRBJ2-7; TRBD1 aligns across 8 bases. The CDR3 coding sequence is TGTGCCTGGAGTGTAATCCCAGGGGGCGGACACGAGCAGTACTTC. It translates to CAWSVIPGGGHEQYF.